This is a list of T cell receptor beta chains from one sample in a study of identical twins. Using its own MiXCR run on the 5' RACE reads, TCRdb lists one record per CDR3 protein. Seen here are about 520,000 distinct CDR3 sequences, roughly 21% observed once, and the top ten hold around 0.9%. The sample was also linked to a second study, of T cells expressing NK-cell markers.

Specimen: CD4+ T cells sorted from blood. The receptors shown here come from a woman aged 18-29 years in good health. Each CDR3 is given with its conserved first and last residue. Each record gives: D gene, J gene, clone size, V gene, CDR3 DNA, CDR3 protein. The D gene is left open where the match is weak. Not every row has a clone size; where given, it reads once, few, many or a size class.

>NA|TRBJ1-2|NA|TRBV30
TGTGCCTGCGTGGGGGAGACAGTGGCCCTGGGTGGCTACACCTTC
CACVGETVALGGYTF
>NA|TRBJ1-5|many|TRBV10-3
TGTGCCATCAGTGAATTGTGGAATCAGCCCCAGCATTTT
CAISELWNQPQHF
>TRBD1|TRBJ2-2|NA|TRBV7-9
TGTGCCAGCAGCCTCCGGGACAGCTTCGGGGAGCTGTTTTTT
CASSLRDSFGELFF
>TRBD1|TRBJ1-1|NA|TRBV6-1
TGTGCCAGCAGTCAGACAGGGGGGGCGAACACTGAAGCTTTCTTT
CASSQTGGANTEAFF
>NA|TRBJ1-2|NA|TRBV12-3/TRBV12-4
TGTGCCAGCAGCCCAGGCTCATTCGATGGCTACACCTTC
CASSPGSFDGYTF
>NA|TRBJ1-2|few|TRBV11-2
TGTGCCAGCAGCCCGTGGGGGGTTTATGGCTACACCTTC
CASSPWGVYGYTF
>NA|TRBJ2-3|few|TRBV23-1
TGCGCCAGCAGTCCTTTTCAACCGGATACGCAGTATTTT
CASSPFQPDTQYF
>TRBD2|TRBJ2-7|many|TRBV6-1
TGTGCCAGCAGCCTTGGGGGGGAGGGGTCCTACGAGCAGTACTTC
CASSLGGEGSYEQYF
>NA|TRBJ2-2|few|TRBV18
TGTGCCAGCTCACCACAACAGGGTGCCGGGGAGCTGTTTTTT
CASSPQQGAGELFF
>NA|TRBJ1-6|NA|TRBV20-1
TGCAGTGCTAGAGATGTGGGCGGGAGCTCCTATAATTCACCCCTCCACTTT
CSARDVGGSSYNSPLHF
>NA|TRBJ1-6|NA|TRBV12-3/TRBV12-4
TGTGCCAGCAGTTTTGGGTGGGCCCATTCACCCCTCCACTTT
CASSFGWAHSPLHF
>TRBD2|TRBJ2-2|NA|TRBV20-1
TGCAGTGCTAGGTTAGGGTCGGCGGGAGTGTTTGGCGGGGAGCTGTTTTTT
CSARLGSAGVFGGELFF